Sequencing of this T cell receptor beta chain was carried out in a study of memory CD4+ T cells and cytomegalovirus serostatus. The sort gate was single viable CD3+CD4+CD8-CD45RO+ cells for memory CD4+ T cells. Original processing methods: After removing out-of-frame reads, around 2 million distinct TCRbeta sequences remained. The data were produced by immunoSEQ multiplex PCR, yet TCRdb's version contains in-frame clones alone and is incomplete. From that table come the V and J calls and clone size; the DNA was used to work out D and trimming. The table lists roughly 50,000 clones, approximately 86% of them singletons. There are 16 residues in the CDR3. V lost 5 bases and J lost 7; bases outside the gene matches: 15. Germline loops: CDR1 SEHNR, CDR2 FQNEAQ (reference sequence). Study observations and caveats: Of 164 reported CMV TCRbeta sequences, under 70 were found in memory CD4+ repertoires.

A single count supports this clone. Its specificity is not known. The TCR was taken from an adult in good health and CMV-seronegative. Some clones in this sample may be carry-over from other donors' samples. The V call is TRBV7-9, the J call TRBJ1-2; 8 bases map to TRBD1. Sequencing was done on a sample of memory CD4+ T cells from blood. The CDR3 coding sequence is TGTGCCAGCAGCCCAGGCGGGACAGGAATCTATGGTGGCTACACCTTC. It is translated as CASSPGGTGIYGGYTF. Looking up the rest from reference TRBV7-9 and TRBJ1-2 gives the full variable domain: DTGVSQNPRHKITKRGQNVTFRCDPISEHNRLYWYRQTLGQGPEFLTYFQNEAQLEKSRLLSDRFSAERPKGSFSTLEIQRTEQGDSAMYLCASSPGGTGIYGGYTFGSGTRLTVV.